The clone carrying this TCR beta chain was seen a handful of times. Its antigen remains unidentified. The length of the CDR3 is 15 residues. V lost 1 base and J lost 11, with 20 bases in between. Germline CDR1 reads MGHRA; CDR2 reads YSYEKL. Quantitative molecular-barcoded 5'-RACE generated the TCR beta libraries. A single record per CDR3 protein comes from TCRdb applying MiXCR to the 5' RACE reads. The sample yields a few hundred thousand distinct CDR3 sequences, 6.5% to 10% seen once. The data belong to a study of CD8 T cells in ankylosing spondylitis. Study-level points and caveats: Existing reports had already noted some motif variants in reactive arthritis synovial fluid and blood. What appeared characteristic of ankylosing spondylitis blood was a TCR beta motif of 7 or 8 highly homologous variants.

The sequenced sample was blood, either unsorted or a sorted T cell fraction (not recorded which). The chain couples TRBV4-1 to TRBJ1-1; D remains unclear. This TCR derives from a male donor with ankylosing spondylitis. The CDR3 DNA sequence: TGCGCCAGCAGCCAAGTTACCGGAAGCAAGGGCTGGGCTTTCTTT. This codes for CASSQVTGSKGWAFF.